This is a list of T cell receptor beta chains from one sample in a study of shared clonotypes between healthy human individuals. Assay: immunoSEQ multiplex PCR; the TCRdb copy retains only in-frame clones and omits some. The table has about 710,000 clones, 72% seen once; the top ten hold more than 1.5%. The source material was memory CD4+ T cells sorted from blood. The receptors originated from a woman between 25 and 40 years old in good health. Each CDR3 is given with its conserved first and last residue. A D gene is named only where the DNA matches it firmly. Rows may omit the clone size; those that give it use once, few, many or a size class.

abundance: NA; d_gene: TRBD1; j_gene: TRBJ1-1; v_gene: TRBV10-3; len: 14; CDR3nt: TGTGCCATCAGGGACAGGGCGAGGGGCACTGAAGCTTTCTTT; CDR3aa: CAIRDRARGTEAFF
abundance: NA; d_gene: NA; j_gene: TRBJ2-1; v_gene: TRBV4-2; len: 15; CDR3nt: TGTGCCAGCAGCCAAGCTAGCGATTTCTACAATGAGCAGTTCTTC; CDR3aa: CASSQASDFYNEQFF
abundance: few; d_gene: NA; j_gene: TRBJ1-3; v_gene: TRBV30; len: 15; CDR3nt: TGTGCCTGGAGCTGGGACCCAAGCTCTGGAAACACCATATATTTT; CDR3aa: CAWSWDPSSGNTIYF
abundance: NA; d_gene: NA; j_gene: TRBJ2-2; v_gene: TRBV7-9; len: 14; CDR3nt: TGTGCCAGCAGCTTAACAATAGAATCCGGGGAGCTGTTTTTT; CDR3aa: CASSLTIESGELFF
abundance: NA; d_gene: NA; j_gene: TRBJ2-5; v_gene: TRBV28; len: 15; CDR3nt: TGTGCCAGCAGCCCTGGGGGGAGTGGGCAAGAGACCCAGTACTTC; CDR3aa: CASSPGGSGQETQYF
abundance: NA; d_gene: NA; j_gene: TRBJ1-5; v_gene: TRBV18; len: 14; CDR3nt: TGTGCCAGCTCACCACTCAGGGAAGATCAGCCCCAGCATTTT; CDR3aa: CASSPLREDQPQHF
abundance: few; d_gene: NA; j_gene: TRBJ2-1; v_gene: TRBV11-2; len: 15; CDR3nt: TGTGCCAGCAGCTTAGATGTGGGCCCACACAATGAGCAGTTCTTC; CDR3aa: CASSLDVGPHNEQFF
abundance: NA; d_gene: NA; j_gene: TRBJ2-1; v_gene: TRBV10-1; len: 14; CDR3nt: TGCGCCAGCGCCCCTGGGAGCTCCTACAATGAGCAGTTCTTC; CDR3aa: CASAPGSSYNEQFF
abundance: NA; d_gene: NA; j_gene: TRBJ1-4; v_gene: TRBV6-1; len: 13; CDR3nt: TGTGCCAGCGGGGAGCAGGGGTATGAAAAACTGTTTTTT; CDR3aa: CASGEQGYEKLFF
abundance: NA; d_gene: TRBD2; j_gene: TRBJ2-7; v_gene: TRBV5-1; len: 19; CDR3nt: TGCGCCAGCAGCGCTACGATCCCCCTTGACGCGGGAGGGATCCACGAGCAGTACTTC; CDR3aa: CASSATIPLDAGGIHEQYF
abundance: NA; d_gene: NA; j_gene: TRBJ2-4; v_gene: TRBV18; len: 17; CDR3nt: TGTGCCAGCTCACCAGGGCCCGGGGGCCGGGCCAAAAACATTCAGTACTTC; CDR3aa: CASSPGPGGRAKNIQYF
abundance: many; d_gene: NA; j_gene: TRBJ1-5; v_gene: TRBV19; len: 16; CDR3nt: TGTGCCAGTAATCTACGGGCAGGGCTTAGCAATCAGCCCCAGCATTTT; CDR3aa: CASNLRAGLSNQPQHF
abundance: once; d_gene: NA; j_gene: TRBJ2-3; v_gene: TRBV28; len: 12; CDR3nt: TGTGCCAGCAGTGACCGGGAGGATACGCAGTATTTT; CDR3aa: CASSDREDTQYF
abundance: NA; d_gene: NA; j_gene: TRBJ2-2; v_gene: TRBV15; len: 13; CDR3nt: TGTGCCACCAGCGCCTACGTAGGTGGGGAGCTGTTTTTT; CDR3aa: CATSAYVGGELFF
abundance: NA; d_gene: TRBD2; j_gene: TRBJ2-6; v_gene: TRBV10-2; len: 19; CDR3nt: TGCGCCAGCAGTGAGGATCTGGGGCGGGAGGGATCTGGGGCCAACGTCCTGACTTTC; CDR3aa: CASSEDLGREGSGANVLTF
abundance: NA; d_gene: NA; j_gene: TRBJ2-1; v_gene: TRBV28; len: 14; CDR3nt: TGTGCCAGCAGTCAATGGCCTAGTAGGAATGAGCAGTTCTTC; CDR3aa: CASSQWPSRNEQFF
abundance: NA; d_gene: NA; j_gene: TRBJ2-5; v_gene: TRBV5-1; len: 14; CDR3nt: TGCGCCAGCAGCATACTAAACGAGGTGGAGACCCAGTACTTC; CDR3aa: CASSILNEVETQYF
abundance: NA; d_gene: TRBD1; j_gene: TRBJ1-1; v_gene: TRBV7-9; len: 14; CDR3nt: TGTGCCAGCAGCACCGGACAGGGGAGCACTGAAGCTTTCTTT; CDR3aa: CASSTGQGSTEAFF
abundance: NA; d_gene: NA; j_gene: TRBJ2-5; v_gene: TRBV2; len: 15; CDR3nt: TGTGCCAGCAGTGGCGAGCGGTTCAAACAAGAGACCCAGTACTTC; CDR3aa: CASSGERFKQETQYF
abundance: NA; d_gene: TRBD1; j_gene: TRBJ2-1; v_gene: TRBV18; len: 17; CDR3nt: TGTGCCAGCTCACAGCCGGGACAGGGGGGGGCCTACAATGAGCAGTTCTTC; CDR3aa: CASSQPGQGGAYNEQFF
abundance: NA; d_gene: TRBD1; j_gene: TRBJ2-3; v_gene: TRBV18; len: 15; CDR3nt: TGTGCCAGCTCACCAGAGACAGGGAGCACAGATACGCAGTATTTT; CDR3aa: CASSPETGSTDTQYF
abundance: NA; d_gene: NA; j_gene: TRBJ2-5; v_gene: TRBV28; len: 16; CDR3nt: TGTGCCAGCAGCCCTGCCGGGGAACAAGTTACGGGGACCCAGTACTTC; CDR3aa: CASSPAGEQVTGTQYF
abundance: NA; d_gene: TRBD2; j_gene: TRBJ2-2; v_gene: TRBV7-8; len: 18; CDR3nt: TGTGCCAGCAGCCCCCGACTACCGAGCGGGATAAACACCGGGGAGCTGTTTTTT; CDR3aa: CASSPRLPSGINTGELFF
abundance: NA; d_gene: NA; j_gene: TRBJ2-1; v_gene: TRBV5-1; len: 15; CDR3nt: TGCGCCAGCAGCTTGGCCTCAGCCAACTACAATGAGCAGTTCTTC; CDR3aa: CASSLASANYNEQFF
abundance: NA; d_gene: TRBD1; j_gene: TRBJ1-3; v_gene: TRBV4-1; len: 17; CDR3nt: TGCGCCAGCAGCCAAGACACCTGGGGACAGTCTGGAAACACCATATATTTT; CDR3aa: CASSQDTWGQSGNTIYF
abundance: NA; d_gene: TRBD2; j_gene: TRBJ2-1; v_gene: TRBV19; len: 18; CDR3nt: TGTGCCAGTAGTATCACCGGGGGACTAGCGGGAGGGAGGAATGAGCAGTTCTTC; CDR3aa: CASSITGGLAGGRNEQFF
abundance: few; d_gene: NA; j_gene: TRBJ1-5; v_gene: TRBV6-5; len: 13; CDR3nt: TGTGCCAGCAGTTACACGGACAATCAGCCCCAGCATTTT; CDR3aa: CASSYTDNQPQHF
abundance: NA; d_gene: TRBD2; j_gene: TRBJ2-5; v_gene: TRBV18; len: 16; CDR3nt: TGTGCCAGCTCACCACAAGCGGGCGGGAGGCAAGAGACCCAGTACTTC; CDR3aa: CASSPQAGGRQETQYF
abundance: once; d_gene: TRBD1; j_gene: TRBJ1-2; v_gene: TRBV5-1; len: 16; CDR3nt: TGCGCCAGCAGCGAATCCGGGACAGGGGTTCGTTATGGCTACACCTTC; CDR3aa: CASSESGTGVRYGYTF
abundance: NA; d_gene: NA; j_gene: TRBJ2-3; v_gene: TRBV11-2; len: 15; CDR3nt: TGTGCCAGCAGCTTTACGGGAGATCGGGCAGATACGCAGTATTTT; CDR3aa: CASSFTGDRADTQYF
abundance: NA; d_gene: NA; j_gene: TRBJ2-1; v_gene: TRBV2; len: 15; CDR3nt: TGTGCCAGCGGACATCGCCGGGACAAATACAATGAGCAGTTCTTC; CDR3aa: CASGHRRDKYNEQFF
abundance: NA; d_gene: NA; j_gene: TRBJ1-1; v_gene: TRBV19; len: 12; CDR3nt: TGTGCCAGTATAGGGCGGCTGGCTGAAGCTTTCTTT; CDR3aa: CASIGRLAEAFF
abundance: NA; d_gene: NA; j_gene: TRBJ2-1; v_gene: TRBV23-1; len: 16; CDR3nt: TGCGCCAGCAGTCAATCAGGGGGAGGGCCGTTAGGTGAGCAGTTCTTC; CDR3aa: CASSQSGGGPLGEQFF
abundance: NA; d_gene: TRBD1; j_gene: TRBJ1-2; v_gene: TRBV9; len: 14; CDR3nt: TGTGCCAGCAGCGTCGGACAGGGGGAGGTTGGCTACACCTTC; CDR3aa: CASSVGQGEVGYTF
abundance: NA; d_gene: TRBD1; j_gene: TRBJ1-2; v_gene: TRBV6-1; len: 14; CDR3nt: TGTGCCAGCAGTAACGCGGGACAGTACGATGGCTACACCTTC; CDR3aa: CASSNAGQYDGYTF
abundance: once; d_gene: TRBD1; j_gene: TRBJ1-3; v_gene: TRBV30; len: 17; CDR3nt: TGTGCCTGGAGATCGCCCGCGGGACAGCGCTCTGGAAACACCATATATTTT; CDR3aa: CAWRSPAGQRSGNTIYF
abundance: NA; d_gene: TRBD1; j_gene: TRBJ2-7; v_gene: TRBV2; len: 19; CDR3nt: TGTGCCAGCAGTGAAGGGACAGGGGTTAGCGGGTTTGTATCCTACGAGCAGTACTTC; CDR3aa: CASSEGTGVSGFVSYEQYF
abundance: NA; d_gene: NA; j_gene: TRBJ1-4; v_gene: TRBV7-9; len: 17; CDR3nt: TGTGCCAGCAGCTTCCGCTGGGGGGGGTCCGATGCTGAAAAACTGTTTTTT; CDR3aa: CASSFRWGGSDAEKLFF
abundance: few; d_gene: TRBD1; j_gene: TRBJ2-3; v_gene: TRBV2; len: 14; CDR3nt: TGTGCCAGCTTGGGACAGTTCAACACAGATACGCAGTATTTT; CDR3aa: CASLGQFNTDTQYF
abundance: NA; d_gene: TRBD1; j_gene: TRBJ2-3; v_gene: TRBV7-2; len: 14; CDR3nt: TGTGCCAGCAGCCGGGACAGGGGAACAGATACGCAGTATTTT; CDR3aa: CASSRDRGTDTQYF
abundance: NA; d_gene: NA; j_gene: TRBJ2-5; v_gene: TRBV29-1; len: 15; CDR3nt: TGCAGCGTTGTCTTTGCAGGGAAGCACCAAGAGACCCAGTACTTC; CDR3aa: CSVVFAGKHQETQYF
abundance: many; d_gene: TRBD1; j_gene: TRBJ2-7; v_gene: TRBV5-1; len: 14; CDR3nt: TGCGCCAGCAGCTTTACAGGGGGCGGAAACGAGCAGTACTTC; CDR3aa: CASSFTGGGNEQYF
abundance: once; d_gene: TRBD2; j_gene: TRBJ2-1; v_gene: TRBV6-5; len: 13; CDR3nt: TGTGCCAGCACAGGACTAGCGAAGAATGAGCAGTTCTTC; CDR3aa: CASTGLAKNEQFF
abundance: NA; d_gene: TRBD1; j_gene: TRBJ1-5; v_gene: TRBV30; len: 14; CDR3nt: TGTGCCTGGAGCTTCAGGGGGACATCATCGCCCCAGCATTTT; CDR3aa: CAWSFRGTSSPQHF
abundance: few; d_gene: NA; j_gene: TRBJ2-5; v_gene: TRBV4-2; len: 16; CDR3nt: TGTGCCAGCAGCCGAGGACAGATATTGTACCAAGAGACCCAGTACTTC; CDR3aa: CASSRGQILYQETQYF
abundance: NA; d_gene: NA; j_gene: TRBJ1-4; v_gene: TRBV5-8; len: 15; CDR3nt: TGTGCCAGCAGCTTAGAACTAGGAGGCGGGGAAAAACTGTTTTTT; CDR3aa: CASSLELGGGEKLFF
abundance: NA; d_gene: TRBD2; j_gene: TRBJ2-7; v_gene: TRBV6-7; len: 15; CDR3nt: TGTGCCAGCAGCCGAGTTTGCGGGAGGGCCGGGGAGCAGTACTTC; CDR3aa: CASSRVCGRAGEQYF
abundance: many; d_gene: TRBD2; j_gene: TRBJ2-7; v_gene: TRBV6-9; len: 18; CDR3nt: TGTGCCAGCAGTTTTCCTACCCTCCGACTAGCGGGAGGCTACGAGCAGTACTTC; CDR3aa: CASSFPTLRLAGGYEQYF